The clone carrying this T cell receptor (beta chain) was found a few times. Its antigen is unknown. Unique molecular identifiers tagged the TCRbeta library. TCRdb redid the calling of the PCR reads with MiXCR, one entry per CDR3 protein. The sample lists more than 500,000 distinct CDR3 sequences, about 10% occurring once. This sample stems from a study of T-cell reconstitution after alpha-beta-depleted transplantation in children. CDR1 is SGHAT and CDR2 is FQNNGV in the germline V gene. V lost 5 bases and J lost 1; bases outside the gene matches: 3. The CDR3 contains 15 residues. Regarding the study as a whole: Expanded graft clones numbering several hundred reportedly gave rise to alpha-beta T cells about two months after transplant. There were some patients whose high TCRbeta diversity at day 60 came from surviving recipient T cells and thymic progenitors. T-cell counts and diversity at one year following transplant were attributed mainly to newly produced T cells.

The source is a female patient aged 2-10 years who had a stem cell transplant for aplastic anemia, so the T cells may come from the graft donor. The genes are TRBV11-2 and TRBJ2-2; 8 nucleotides line up with TRBD2. Sequencing was performed on PBMCs, mostly from graft donor cells, taken 180 days after TCRalphabeta/CD19-depleted stem cell transplant. The CDR3 reads CASSPTSENTGELFF. The CDR3 coding sequence is TGTGCCAGCAGCCCGACTAGCGAGAACACCGGGGAGCTGTTTTTT.